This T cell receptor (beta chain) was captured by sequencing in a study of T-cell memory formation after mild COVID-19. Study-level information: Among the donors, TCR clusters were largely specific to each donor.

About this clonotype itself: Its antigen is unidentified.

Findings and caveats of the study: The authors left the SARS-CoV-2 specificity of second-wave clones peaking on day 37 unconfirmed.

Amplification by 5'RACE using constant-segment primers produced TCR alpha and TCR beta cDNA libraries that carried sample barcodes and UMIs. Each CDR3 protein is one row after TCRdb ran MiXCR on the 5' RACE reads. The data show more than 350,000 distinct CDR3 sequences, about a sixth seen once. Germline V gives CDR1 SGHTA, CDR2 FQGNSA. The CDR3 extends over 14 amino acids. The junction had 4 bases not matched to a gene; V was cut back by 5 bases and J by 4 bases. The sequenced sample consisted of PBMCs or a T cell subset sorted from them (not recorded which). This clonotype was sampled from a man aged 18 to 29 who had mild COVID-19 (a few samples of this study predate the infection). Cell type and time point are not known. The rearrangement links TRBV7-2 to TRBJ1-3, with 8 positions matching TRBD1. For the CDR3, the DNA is TGTGCCAGCAGCCCGACAGGGGCAGGAAACACCATATATTTT. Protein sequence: CASSPTGAGNTIYF.